The present entry profiles one T cell receptor beta chain with its context. Antigen specificity is unknown. RNA extraction was followed by reverse transcription into cDNA, which acted as the sequencing template. The protocol was immunoSEQ multiplex PCR, while the TCRdb copy is restricted to in-frame clones and leaves out a portion. Of roughly 120,000 clones in the sample, roughly 50% are singletons; the top ten hold 30%. These data belong to a study of CD8+ T cells in alopecia areata. The overall study: It was oral tofacitinib, at 5 to 10 mg twice daily, that treated patients received.

Study observations and caveats: Sequenced scalp T cells also include alphabeta T cells resident in normal skin.

CDR3 length: 12 amino acids. Trimming took off 4 bases at V and 0 bases at J, with 4 bases between the two ends. Germline CDR1 reads SNHLY; CDR2 reads FYNNEI. Indicated treatment: oral pan-JAK inhibitor, 5-10 mg twice daily. Punch biopsies of lesional scalp, plus peripheral blood, were taken from alopecia areata patients. The input for sequencing was CD8+ T cells sorted from blood, taken at week 4, from a patient treated with tofacitinib. This clonotype was obtained from a human donor with alopecia areata. The rearrangement joins TRBV2 to TRBJ2-7; D gene unclear. CDR3 sequence (DNA): TGTGCCAGCAGTGGGGACTCCTACGAGCAGTACTTC. It encodes CASSGDSYEQYF.